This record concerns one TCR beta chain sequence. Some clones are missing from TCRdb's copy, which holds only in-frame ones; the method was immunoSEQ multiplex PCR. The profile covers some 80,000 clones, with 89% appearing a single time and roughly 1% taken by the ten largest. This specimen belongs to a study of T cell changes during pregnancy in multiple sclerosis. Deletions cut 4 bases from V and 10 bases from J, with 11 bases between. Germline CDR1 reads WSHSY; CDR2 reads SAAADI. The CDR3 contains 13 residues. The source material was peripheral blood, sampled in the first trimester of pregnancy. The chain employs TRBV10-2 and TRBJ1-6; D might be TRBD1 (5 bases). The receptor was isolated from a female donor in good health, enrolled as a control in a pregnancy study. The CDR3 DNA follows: TGCGCCAGCAGTGGGCTCCAGGGATCACCCCTCCACTTT. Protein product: CASSGLQGSPLHF.